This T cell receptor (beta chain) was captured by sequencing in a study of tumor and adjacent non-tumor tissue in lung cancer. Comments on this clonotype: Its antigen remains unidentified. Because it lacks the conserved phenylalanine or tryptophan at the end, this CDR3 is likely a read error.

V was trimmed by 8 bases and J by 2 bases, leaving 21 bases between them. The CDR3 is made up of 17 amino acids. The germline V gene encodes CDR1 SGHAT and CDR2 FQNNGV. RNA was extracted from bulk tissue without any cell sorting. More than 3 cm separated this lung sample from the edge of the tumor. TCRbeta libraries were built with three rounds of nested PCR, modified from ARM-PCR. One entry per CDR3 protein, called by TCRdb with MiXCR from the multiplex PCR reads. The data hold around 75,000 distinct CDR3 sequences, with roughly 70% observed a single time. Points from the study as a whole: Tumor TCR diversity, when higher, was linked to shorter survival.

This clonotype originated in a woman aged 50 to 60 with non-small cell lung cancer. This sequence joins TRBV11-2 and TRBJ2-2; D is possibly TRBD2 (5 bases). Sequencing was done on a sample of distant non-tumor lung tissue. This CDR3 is CASGKSLSRGNTGELFY. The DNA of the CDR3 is TGTGCCAGCGGCAAGTCACTAAGTCGGGGAAACACCGGGGAGCTGTTTTAT.